The clone carrying this T cell receptor (beta chain) was recorded a few times. Its target is not known. The data were obtained in a study of beta chain features in type 1 diabetes. Overall study: Examination of sorted cells across all samples involved 90 million to 120 million cells. Study results and caveats: A PCR bias possibly favoring shorter templates would apply equally to patients and controls.

Germline trimming cut 4 bases from V and 10 bases from J; bases unmatched to any gene: 8. CDR1 SGDLS and CDR2 YYNGEE come from the germline V gene. This CDR3 comprises 14 residues. Expressed TCRB transcripts got sequenced, as all isolated RNA was reverse transcribed. Naive, central memory and regulatory T cell samples averaged about 4 million immunoSEQ reads each. TCRdb keeps only in-frame clones here, not all; method: immunoSEQ multiplex PCR. The sample has around 500,000 clones, about 29% seen once. The J gene is TRBJ1-4, the V gene TRBV9; 9 nucleotides match TRBD1. The receptor was isolated from a man aged 18 to 29 in good health. The sample consisted of naive CD4+ T cells from blood. CDR3 residues: CASSPQPTGGKLFF. The DNA of the CDR3 is TGTGCCAGCAGCCCACAACCGACAGGGGGAAAACTGTTTTTT.